The 26 T cell receptor beta chains reported below all come from one sample, sequenced in a study of blood T cells in healthy people across ages. The authors ran a second PCR of about 7 to 12 cycles using a sample-barcoded 5' primer and a J-beta primer mix. TCRdb analysed the 5' RACE reads with MiXCR anew, one entry per CDR3 protein. Of 1.5 million or so distinct CDR3 sequences listed, around 40% are singletons. Sequencing was carried out using blood. Every receptor here comes from a woman aged 18-29 years in good health.

This rearrangement joins TRBV28 to TRBJ2-1, with 9 positions matching TRBD1. V gave up 3 bases and J gave up 3 bases; unmatched junction bases: 6. The CDR3 is 16 residues long. The germline CDR1 and CDR2 sequences are MDHEN and SYDVKM. Here the CDR3 reads CASSFWTGASYNEQFF. In DNA, the CDR3 is TGTGCCAGCAGTTTCTGGACAGGGGCAAGCTACAATGAGCAGTTCTTC.

The gene calls are TRBV20-1 and TRBJ2-5; D possibly matches TRBD1 or TRBD2 (5 bases each). CDR1 is DFQATT, CDR2 SNEGSKA, per germline (reference sequence). Trimming cost V 0 bases and J 2 bases, with 13 bases left between them. The CDR3 runs to 15 residues. CDR3: CSARDTWDQQETQYF. The CDR3 coding sequence is TGCAGTGCTAGAGATACCTGGGACCAGCAAGAGACCCAGTACTTC.

This chain links TRBV5-1 with TRBJ2-1, with TRBD2 matching 7 bases. V shed 0 bases and J 9 bases; nucleotides not matched to a gene: 15. The germline gives CDR1 SGHRS, CDR2 YFSETQ. This CDR3 region has 17 residues. CDR3 coding DNA: TGCGCCAGCAGCTTGGATTACCGGCGGGAGCCGCCCCGTGAGCAGTTCTTC. Translating gives CASSLDYRREPPREQFF.

This clonotype has just a few counts. The chain links TRBV2 to TRBJ2-5; maybe TRBD2 (7 bases). The end of the DNA is better explained by TRBJ2-7, so the J call may be wrong. The CDR3 contains 16 residues. CDR1 and CDR2 (germline): SNHLY, FYNNEI. CDR3 bases: TGTGCCAGCAACCCCTCGAGCATTGCGGGGGCTCACGAGCAGTACTTC. Residues: CASNPSSIAGAHEQYF.

The gene calls are TRBV6-5 and TRBJ1-1; tentative D call: TRBD1 (5 bases). The V and J ends lost 0 bases and 0 bases respectively, with 8 bases between them. The CDR3 covers 15 residues. Germline V CDR1 and CDR2: MNHEY, SVGAGI. CDR3 sequence (DNA): TGTGCCAGCAGTTACTCACCGGGGGTGAACACTGAAGCTTTCTTT. It encodes CASSYSPGVNTEAFF.

This sequence joins TRBV12-3 or TRBV12-4 and TRBJ2-3; D not resolved. CDR3 size: 12 residues. Deletions cut 1 base from V and 5 bases from J, with 4 bases between. CDR3 residues: CASSLVIDTQYF. The CDR3 DNA sequence: TGTGCCAGCAGTTTAGTGATAGATACGCAGTATTTT.

Details on this clonotype: Just one base apart from a much larger clone, this may be a read error. The rearrangement joins TRBV7-9 to TRBJ2-5; 8 bases align to TRBD2. With the DNA end fitting TRBJ2-7 better, the J assignment may be wrong. The CDR3 consists of 14 residues. Germline V CDR1 and CDR2: SEHNR, FQNEAQ (reference sequence). The CDR3 nucleotides read TGTGCCAGCAGCTTATACGGGGGGGCCTACGAGCAGTACTTC. It encodes CASSLYGGAYEQYF.

This sequence joins TRBV6-2 or TRBV6-3 and TRBJ2-7; D remains unclear. V was cut by 4 bases and J by 9 bases, with 13 bases left in between. This CDR3 contains 12 residues. Germline CDR1 is MNHEY and CDR2 is SVGEGT. CDR3 DNA: TGTGCCAGCAGTTCTAGGACCTCGGGGCAGTACTTC. Its protein is CASSSRTSGQYF.

V and J are TRBV3-1 and TRBJ2-5; 8 bases are shared with TRBD2. The CDR3 is made up of 12 amino acids. Germline V lookup: CDR1 LGHDT, CDR2 YNNKEL (reference sequence). The V segment lost 3 bases and the J segment 13 bases; nucleotides outside the gene matches: 7. CDR3 DNA: TGTGCCAGCAGCCAGAATCGGGGGGGGCGGTACTTC. This codes for CASSQNRGGRYF.

The rearrangement joins TRBV28 to TRBJ2-1, with D possibly being TRBD2 (5 bases). CDR3 length equals 18 residues. The V end lost 4 bases, the J end lost 7 bases, and 26 bases lay between the germline ends. CDR1 MDHEN and CDR2 SYDVKM come from the germline V gene. CDR3 residues: CASSSHLGLARTANEQFF. For the CDR3, the DNA is TGTGCCAGCAGTTCCCATCTTGGGCTAGCACGAACGGCGAATGAGCAGTTCTTC.

This chain connects TRBV28 to TRBJ1-5, with TRBD1 as a possible D gene (6 bases). The CDR3 contains 14 residues. V lost 7 bases and J lost 7, with 17 bases in between. Germline V gene lookup returns CDR1 MDHEN and CDR2 SYDVKM. The CDR3, as DNA: TGTGCCAGCAAAGCGGGGGCGCTTCGCCAGCCCCAGCATTTT. Translation: CASKAGALRQPQHF.

This rearrangement joins TRBV29-1 to TRBJ2-7, with 7 positions matching TRBD1. The J call may not be correct, given that the DNA end is closer to TRBJ2-5. Germline V gene data show CDR1 as SQVTM and CDR2 as ANQGSEA. The CDR3 is 18 residues long. The CDR3 loop is CSVEDSSLQGQLQETQYF. The CDR3 DNA reads as TGCAGCGTTGAAGATTCCTCTCTTCAGGGACAGCTCCAAGAGACCCAGTACTTC.

This chain connects TRBV20-1 to TRBJ2-5; the match to TRBD2 covers 7 bases. Germline trimming cut 0 bases from V and 4 bases from J; bases unmatched to any gene: 8. CDR1 is DFQATT, CDR2 SNEGSKA, per germline (reference sequence). The CDR3 extends over 15 amino acids. The CDR3 is CSARDVKRGSETQYF. DNA of the CDR3: TGCAGTGCTAGAGACGTCAAGCGGGGTTCAGAGACCCAGTACTTC.

This clonotype was observed once. One end of the junction varies from germline; a read error may be responsible. This chain joins TRBV29-1 and TRBJ2-7; D ambiguous. Per germline, CDR1 SQVTM and CDR2 ANQGSEA. There are 12 residues in the CDR3. In nucleotides, the CDR3 is TGCAGCGTGGGCCTTCGGGCCTACGGGCAGTACTTC. This encodes CSVGLRAYGQYF.

This chain uses TRBV13 with TRBJ2-5; D possibly matches TRBD1 or TRBD2 (5 bases each). The V gene lost 5 bases and the J gene lost 2 bases, with 15 bases spanning the gap. Germline lookup yields CDR1 PRHDT and CDR2 FYEKMQ (reference sequence). CDR3 size: 15 residues. CDR3 sequence reads: CASSTEGSDQETQYF. In DNA form, the CDR3 reads TGTGCCAGCAGCACCGAGGGGTCGGATCAAGAGACCCAGTACTTC.

This sequence joins TRBV6-2 or TRBV6-3 and TRBJ2-2; 8 nucleotides match TRBD2. V was pared by 4 bases and J by 1 base, with 8 bases of the junction left unmatched. CDR3 length: 17 residues. CDR1 is MNHEY and CDR2 is SVGEGT in the germline V gene. CDR3 region: CASSSPGSGRNTGELFF. The CDR3 nucleotides are TGTGCCAGCAGTTCCCCTGGGAGCGGGAGGAACACCGGGGAGCTGTTTTTT.

The V gene is TRBV11-2, the J gene TRBJ2-5; D remains unclear. The CDR3 spans 16 residues. The germline gives CDR1 SGHAT, CDR2 FQNNGV. Trimming shortened V by 0 bases and J by 11 bases, and 22 bases separated the two germline ends. Written as DNA, the CDR3 is TGTGCCAGCAGCTTAGATCGGGTTGAAAGCGACGATGAGCAGTACTTC. Encoded protein: CASSLDRVESDDEQYF.

The V call is TRBV12-3 or TRBV12-4, the J call TRBJ2-1; D unclear. This CDR3 is built from 12 residues. V dropped 6 bases and J dropped 10 bases, with 13 bases sitting between them. CDR3 nucleotide sequence: TGTGCCAGCAGCAATCGACGCTCCGAGCAGTTCTTC. It codes for CASSNRRSEQFF.

This clonotype was found a few times. The chain has TRBV20-1 and TRBJ2-7, with TRBD2 identical over 11 bases. CDR1 and CDR2 (germline): DFQATT, SNEGSKA (reference sequence). The CDR3 length is 16 residues. V was pared by 2 bases and J by 2 bases, with 8 bases of the junction left unmatched. The CDR3 DNA follows: TGCAGTGCTAGACCCAGACTAGCGGGGAGAGCCTACGAGCAGTACTTC. Its translation: CSARPRLAGRAYEQYF.

This chain uses TRBV20-1 with TRBJ1-1; 8 nucleotides align to TRBD1. V shed 3 bases, J shed 3 bases, and the junction held 15 bases outside the gene matches. CDR1 and CDR2 from the germline V gene are DFQATT and SNEGSKA (reference sequence). The CDR3 runs 17 residues. This CDR3 is CSARAPGQGLVDTEAFF. The DNA of the CDR3 is TGCAGTGCTAGGGCGCCCGGACAGGGATTAGTAGACACTGAAGCTTTCTTT.

This clonotype was recorded a few times. This chain connects TRBV28 to TRBJ2-3, with no clear D. The germline V gene has CDR1 MDHEN and CDR2 SYDVKM. The length of the CDR3 is 13 residues. DNA of the CDR3: TGTGGTAGGAGCCAAGACCGCACAGATACGCAGTATTTT. Its translation: CGRSQDRTDTQYF.

This clonotype was seen only a few times. The V call is TRBV20-1, the J call TRBJ2-5, with D maybe TRBD2 (6 bases). With 6 bases removed from V and 2 bases from J, the gap between germline ends came to 13 bases. CDR3 length: 13 amino acids. Germline V CDR1 and CDR2: DFQATT, SNEGSKA (reference sequence). The CDR3 here is CSASGGGQETQYF. The DNA of the CDR3 is TGCAGTGCATCCGGGGGAGGACAAGAGACCCAGTACTTC.

The chain is built from TRBV18 and TRBJ2-7; D is perhaps TRBD2 (5 bases). The CDR3 spans 15 residues. Between the trimmed V and J ends, which lost 6 bases and 1 base, there was a span of 16 bases. Germline values: CDR1 KGHSH, CDR2 LQKENI. CDR3 sequence: CASSGSSSRSYEQYF. The CDR3 DNA sequence: TGTGCCAGCTCGGGTTCTAGCTCTCGTTCCTACGAGCAGTACTTC. Full variable domain (missing parts from reference TRBV18 and TRBJ2-7): NAGVMQNPRHLVRRRGQEARLRCSPMKGHSHVYWYRQLPEEGLKFMVYLQKENIIDESGMPKERFSAEFPKEGPSILRIQQVVRGDSAAYFCASSGSSSRSYEQYFGPGTRLTVT.

The gene calls are TRBV29-1 and TRBJ2-1; D possibly corresponds to TRBD2 (6 bases). Germline V gene sequence: CDR1 SQVTM, CDR2 ANQGSEA. Trimming pared 6 bases from V and 2 bases from J, leaving 14 bases between. This CDR3 has 14 residues. CDR3 DNA: TGCAGCGTCGAACCCGGGAGTGCCTACAATGAGCAGTTCTTC. Amino acid sequence: CSVEPGSAYNEQFF.

This sequence joins TRBV3-1 and TRBJ2-1; 8 nucleotides agree with TRBD2. This CDR3 is 18 amino acids long. V shed 4 bases, J shed 2 bases, and the junction held 13 bases outside the gene matches. Germline CDR1 is LGHDT and CDR2 is YNNKEL (reference sequence). In DNA form, the CDR3 reads TGTGCCAGCAGCCCCCCAGCGGGGGCTAACAGGGCCTACAATGAGCAGTTCTTC. Residues: CASSPPAGANRAYNEQFF.

A few counts support this clonotype. The chain combines TRBV5-5 with TRBJ2-3; tentative D call: TRBD2 (6 bases). This CDR3 has 16 amino acids. Deletions cut 0 bases from V and 0 bases from J, with 11 bases between. Germline values: CDR1 SGHKS, CDR2 YYEKEE (reference sequence). The CDR3 coding sequence is TGTGCCAGCAGCTTGGTAGCGGTCCCTAGCACAGATACGCAGTATTTT. Its translation is CASSLVAVPSTDTQYF.